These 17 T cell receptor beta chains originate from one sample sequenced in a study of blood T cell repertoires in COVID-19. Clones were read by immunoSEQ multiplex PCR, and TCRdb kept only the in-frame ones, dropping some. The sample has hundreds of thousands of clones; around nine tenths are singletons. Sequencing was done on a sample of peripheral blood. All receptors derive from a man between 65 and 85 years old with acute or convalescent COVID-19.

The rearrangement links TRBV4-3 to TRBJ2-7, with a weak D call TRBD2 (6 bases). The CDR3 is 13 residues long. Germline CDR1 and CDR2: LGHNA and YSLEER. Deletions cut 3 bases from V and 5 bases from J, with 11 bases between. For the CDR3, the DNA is TGCGCCAGCAGCCATCGGCGGGGCGACGAGCAGTACTTC. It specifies CASSHRRGDEQYF.

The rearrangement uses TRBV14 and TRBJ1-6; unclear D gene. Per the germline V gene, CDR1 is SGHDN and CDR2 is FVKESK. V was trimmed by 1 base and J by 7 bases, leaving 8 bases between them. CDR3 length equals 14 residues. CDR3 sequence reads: CASSQVAKNSPLHF. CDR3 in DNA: TGTGCCAGCAGCCAAGTCGCGAAAAATTCACCCCTCCACTTT.

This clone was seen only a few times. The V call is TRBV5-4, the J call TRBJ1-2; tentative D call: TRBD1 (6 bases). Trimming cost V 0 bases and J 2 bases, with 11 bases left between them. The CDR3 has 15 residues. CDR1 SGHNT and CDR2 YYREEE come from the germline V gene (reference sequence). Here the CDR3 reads CASSLGAGANYGYTF. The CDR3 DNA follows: TGTGCCAGCAGCTTGGGGGCAGGGGCCAACTATGGCTACACCTTC.

CDR3 amino acids: CSATPRLGNEQFF. Here the CDR3 DNA reads TGCAGCGCCACCCCCCGACTAGGCAATGAGCAGTTCTTC. The chain joins TRBV29-1 to TRBJ2-1; D perhaps matches TRBD2 (6 bases). V lost 7 bases and J lost 6, with 16 bases in between. The CDR3 is 13 amino acids. Per germline, CDR1 SQVTM and CDR2 ANQGSEA.

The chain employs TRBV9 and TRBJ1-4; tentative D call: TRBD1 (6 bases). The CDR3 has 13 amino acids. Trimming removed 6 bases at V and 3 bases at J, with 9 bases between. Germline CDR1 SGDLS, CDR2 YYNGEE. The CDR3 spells CASNRASNEKLFF. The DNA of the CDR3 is TGTGCCAGCAACAGGGCATCTAATGAAAAACTGTTTTTT.

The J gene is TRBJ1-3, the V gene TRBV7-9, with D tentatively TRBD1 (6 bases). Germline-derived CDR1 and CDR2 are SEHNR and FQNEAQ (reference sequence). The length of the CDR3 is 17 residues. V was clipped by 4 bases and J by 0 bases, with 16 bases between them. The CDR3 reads CASSSDRNRFSGNTIYF. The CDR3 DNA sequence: TGTGCCAGCAGCTCTGACAGGAACCGATTCTCTGGAAACACCATATATTTT. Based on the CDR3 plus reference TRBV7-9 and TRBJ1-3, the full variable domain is DTGVSQNPRHKITKRGQNVTFRCDPISEHNRLYWYRQTLGQGPEFLTYFQNEAQLEKSRLLSDRFSAERPKGSFSTLEIQRTEQGDSAMYLCASSSDRNRFSGNTIYFGEGSWLTVV.

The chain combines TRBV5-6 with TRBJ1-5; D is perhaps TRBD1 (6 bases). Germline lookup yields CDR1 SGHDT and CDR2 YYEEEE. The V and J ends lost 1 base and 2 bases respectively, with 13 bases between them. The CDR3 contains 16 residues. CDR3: CASSLSLQGGNQPQHF. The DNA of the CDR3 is TGTGCCAGCAGCTTGAGCCTACAGGGCGGCAATCAGCCCCAGCATTTT. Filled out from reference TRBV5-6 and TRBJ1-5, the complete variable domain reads DAGVTQSPTHLIKTRGQQVTLRCSPKSGHDTVSWYQQALGQGPQFIFQYYEEEERQRGNFPDRFSGHQFPNYSSELNVNALLLGDSALYLCASSLSLQGGNQPQHFGDGTRLSIL.

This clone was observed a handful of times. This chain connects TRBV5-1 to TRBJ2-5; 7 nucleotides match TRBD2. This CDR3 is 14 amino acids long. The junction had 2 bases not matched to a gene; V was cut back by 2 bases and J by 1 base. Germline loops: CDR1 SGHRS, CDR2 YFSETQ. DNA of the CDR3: TGCGCCAGCAGCTTCGGGGAGGGCCAAGAGACCCAGTACTTC. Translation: CASSFGEGQETQYF.

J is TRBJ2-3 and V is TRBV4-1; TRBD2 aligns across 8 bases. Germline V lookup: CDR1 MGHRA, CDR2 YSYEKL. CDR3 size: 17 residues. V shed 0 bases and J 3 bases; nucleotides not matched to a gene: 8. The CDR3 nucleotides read TGCGCCAGCAGCCAAGATGTAGGGGCTAGCGGGACAGATACGCAGTATTTT. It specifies CASSQDVGASGTDTQYF.

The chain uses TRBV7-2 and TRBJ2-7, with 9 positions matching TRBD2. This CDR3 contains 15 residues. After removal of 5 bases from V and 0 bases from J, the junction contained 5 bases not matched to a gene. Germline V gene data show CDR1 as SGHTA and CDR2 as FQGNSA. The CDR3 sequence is CASSIGLASSYEQYF. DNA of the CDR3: TGTGCCAGCAGCATAGGACTAGCGAGCTCCTACGAGCAGTACTTC.

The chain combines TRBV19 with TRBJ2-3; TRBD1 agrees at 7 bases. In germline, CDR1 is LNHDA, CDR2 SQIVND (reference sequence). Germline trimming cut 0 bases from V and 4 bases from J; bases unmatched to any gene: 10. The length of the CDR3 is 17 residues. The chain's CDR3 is CASSIDRGRGKPDTQYF. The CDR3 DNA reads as TGTGCCAGTAGTATAGATCGGGGCAGGGGGAAGCCAGATACGCAGTATTTT.

CDR3 nucleotides: TGTGCCTGCAACCCTAGCGGGGGTCCCAGGCAGACCCAGTACTTC. Its translation: CACNPSGGPRQTQYF. This chain connects TRBV30 to TRBJ2-5, with 10 bases fitting TRBD2. This CDR3 has 15 amino acids. V lost 6 bases, J lost 6 bases, and 13 bases stayed unmatched. Per the germline V gene, CDR1 is GTSNPN and CDR2 is SVGIG (reference sequence). Looking up the rest from reference TRBV30 and TRBJ2-5 gives the full variable domain: SQTIHQWPATLVQPVGSPLSLECTVEGTSNPNLYWYRQAAGRGLQLLFYSVGIGQISSEVPQNLSASRPQDRQFILSSKKLLLSDSGFYLCACNPSGGPRQTQYFGPGTRLLVL.

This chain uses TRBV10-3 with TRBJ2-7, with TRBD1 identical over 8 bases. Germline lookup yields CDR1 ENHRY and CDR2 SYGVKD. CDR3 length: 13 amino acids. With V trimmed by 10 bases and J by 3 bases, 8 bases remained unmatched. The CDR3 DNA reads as TGTGCCAGTGGACAGGGAATACTCTACGAGCAGTACTTC. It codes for CASGQGILYEQYF.

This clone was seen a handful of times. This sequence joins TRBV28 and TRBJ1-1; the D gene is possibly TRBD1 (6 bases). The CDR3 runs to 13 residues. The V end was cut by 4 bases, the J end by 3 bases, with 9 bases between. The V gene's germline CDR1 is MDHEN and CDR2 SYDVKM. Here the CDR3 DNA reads TGTGCCAGCAGTTCGGGACAATACACTGAAGCTTTCTTT. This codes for CASSSGQYTEAFF.

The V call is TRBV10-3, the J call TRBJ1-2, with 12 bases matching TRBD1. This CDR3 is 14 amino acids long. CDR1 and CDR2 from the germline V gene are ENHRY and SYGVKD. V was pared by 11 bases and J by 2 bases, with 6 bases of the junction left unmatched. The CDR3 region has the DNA TGTGCCTCCTCCGGGACAGGGGGCAACTATGGCTACACCTTC. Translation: CASSGTGGNYGYTF.

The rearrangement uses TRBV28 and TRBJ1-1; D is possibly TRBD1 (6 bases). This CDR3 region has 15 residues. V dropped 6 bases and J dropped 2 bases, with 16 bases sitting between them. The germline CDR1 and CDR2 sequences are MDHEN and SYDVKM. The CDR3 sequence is CASRLANRDNTEAFF. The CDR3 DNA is TGTGCCAGCAGATTAGCGAACAGGGATAACACTGAAGCTTTCTTT.

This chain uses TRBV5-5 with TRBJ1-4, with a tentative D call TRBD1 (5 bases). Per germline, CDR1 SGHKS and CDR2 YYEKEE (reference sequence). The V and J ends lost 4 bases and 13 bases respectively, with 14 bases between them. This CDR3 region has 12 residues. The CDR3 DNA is TGTGCCAGCAGCCAAACCGGGGGTGCACTGTTTTTT. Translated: CASSQTGGALFF.